This T cell receptor beta chain originates from a study of cytomegalovirus exposure and HLA in healthy donors. Findings and caveats of the study: Follow-up analysis seemed to connect common viral pathogens with several of the most significant clusters identified.

This clone has just a few counts. Its antigen is currently unknown. The V end was cut by 0 bases, the J end by 6 bases, with 15 bases between. The germline CDR1 and CDR2 sequences are LGHNA and YSLEER. CDR3 size: 15 residues. The PCR was carried out with 60 Vbeta primers and 13 Jbeta primers. Repertoires were generated with immunoSEQ multiplex PCR, while TCRdb's copy carries only in-frame clones and drops some. The sample has 130,000 or so clones, 88% seen once. The source is a woman in her 40s in good health and CMV-seronegative. Specimen: PBMCs. The genes are TRBV4-3 and TRBJ2-7, with D possibly TRBD2 on 6 matching bases. The CDR3 spells CASSQDKEGKAEQYF. The CDR3 DNA is TGCGCCAGCAGCCAAGATAAGGAGGGGAAGGCCGAGCAGTACTTC.